The next 29 T cell receptor beta chains were all read from a single sample in a study of control samples from healthy donors and cancer patients. The assay was immunoSEQ multiplex PCR, and TCRdb's table has in-frame clones only and misses some. Of about 140,000 clones in the sample, less than 95% are singletons; the top ten hold 5.5% to 7.5%. Sample: blood. These receptors were obtained from a young man in good health.

This sequence joins TRBV2 and TRBJ1-1; 9 bases fit TRBD1. Per germline, CDR1 SNHLY and CDR2 FYNNEI. V dropped 5 bases and J dropped 4; count of bases not matched to a gene: 8. CDR3 length: 15 residues. The CDR3 DNA sequence: TGTGCCAGCAGTCTTAGGACAGGGGCAATCACTGAAGCTTTCTTT. This codes for CASSLRTGAITEAFF.

The gene calls are TRBV3-1 (or the pseudogene TRBV3-2) and TRBJ1-1; TRBD1 matches 7 bases. Losses at the gene ends were 5 bases for V and 2 bases for J; bases not matched to a gene: 2. Germline V gene sequence: CDR1 LGHDT, CDR2 YNNKEL (reference sequence). The CDR3 consists of 13 residues. CDR3 residues: CASSYRGNTEAFF. In nucleotides, the CDR3 is TGTGCCAGCAGCTACAGGGGTAACACTGAAGCTTTCTTT.

CDR3 coding DNA: TGTGCCAGCAAACAGACGACTAGCTCCTACAATGAGCAGTTCTTC. The encoded protein is CASKQTTSSYNEQFF. The chain couples TRBV19 to TRBJ2-1; TRBD2 is a possible D gene (6 bases). The CDR3 is 15 amino acids. Per germline, CDR1 LNHDA and CDR2 SQIVND (reference sequence). Trimming removed 9 bases from V and 0 bases from J, with 15 bases in between.

This clone was seen a single time. The chain employs TRBV7-8 and TRBJ2-2; 11 bases align to TRBD1. Trimming removed 8 bases from V and 6 bases from J; junction bases left unmatched: 11. The CDR3 is made up of 16 amino acids. Per the germline V gene, CDR1 is SGHVS and CDR2 is FQNEAQ. In DNA form, the CDR3 reads TGTGCCAGCTTTGGGGACAGGGGGTTTCCCGCCGGGGAGCTGTTTTTT. Translated: CASFGDRGFPAGELFF.

The rearrangement links TRBV5-4 to TRBJ2-7; D is unresolved. Deletions cut 0 bases from V and 7 bases from J, with 8 bases between. This CDR3 has 12 amino acids. Germline V gene sequence: CDR1 SGHNT, CDR2 YYREEE (reference sequence). CDR3 in amino acids: CASSLEVGEQYF. The CDR3 nucleotides are TGTGCCAGCAGCTTGGAAGTTGGGGAGCAGTACTTC.

Comment on this clone: Distinct nucleotide sequences in the sample also encode this CDR3. The V call is TRBV11-2, the J call TRBJ2-7; no clear D gene. The CDR3 extends over 11 amino acids. V was cut by 4 bases and J by 0 bases, with 1 base left in between. CDR1 is SGHAT, CDR2 FQNNGV, per germline. CDR3 region: CASSSSYEQYF. The CDR3 DNA reads as TGTGCCAGCAGCTCCTCCTACGAGCAGTACTTC. The full variable domain, its missing parts supplied by reference TRBV11-2 and TRBJ2-7, is EAGVAQSPRYKIIEKRQSVAFWCNPISGHATLYWYQQILGQGPKLLIQFQNNGVVDDSQLPKDRFSAERLKGVDSTLKIQPAKLEDSAVYLCASSSSYEQYFGPGTRLTVT.

J is TRBJ1-2 and V is TRBV10-3; D not certain. V lost 2 bases and J 8 bases, leaving 12 bases between the germline ends. The CDR3 is 13 residues long. Germline assignment: CDR1 ENHRY and CDR2 SYGVKD. The CDR3 spells CAISEGDLGGYTF. The CDR3 region has the DNA TGTGCCATCAGTGAGGGGGATTTGGGCGGCTACACCTTC.

This rearrangement joins TRBV29-1 to TRBJ1-1; D not resolved. Trimming left V 5 bases short and J 0 bases short, with 7 bases between. Germline CDR1 is SQVTM and CDR2 is ANQGSEA. There are 12 residues in the CDR3. The CDR3 DNA sequence: TGCAGCGTTAGAACACTGAACACTGAAGCTTTCTTT. Protein product: CSVRTLNTEAFF.

The genes are TRBV6-6 and TRBJ2-7, with 15 bases lining up with TRBD2. The CDR3 consists of 19 residues. Losses at the gene ends were 5 bases for V and 0 bases for J; bases not matched to a gene: 11. Germline V lookup: CDR1 MNHNY, CDR2 SVGAGI (reference sequence). CDR3 DNA: TGTGCCAGCAGTCCAGCGGGACTAGCGGGGGGCTTAAGCTCCTACGAGCAGTACTTC. Residues: CASSPAGLAGGLSSYEQYF.

The J gene is TRBJ2-2, the V gene TRBV5-1; D call uncertain. The CDR3 sequence is 16 residues long. Germline assignment: CDR1 SGHRS and CDR2 YFSETQ. The ends were cut back, 0 bases at V and 0 bases at J, with 9 bases in the middle. CDR3 loop: CASSLEGPANTGELFF. The CDR3 coding sequence is TGCGCCAGCAGCTTGGAAGGGCCCGCGAACACCGGGGAGCTGTTTTTT.

The chain employs TRBV15 and TRBJ1-4; possible D gene TRBD1, 5 bases. V was shortened by 2 bases and J by 3 bases, with 16 bases between the two germline ends. Germline lookup yields CDR1 LNHNV and CDR2 YYDKDF (reference sequence). The CDR3 is 17 residues long. CDR3: CATSRFPGTIPNEKLFF. CDR3 nucleotide sequence: TGTGCCACCAGCAGATTCCCTGGGACTATTCCTAATGAAAAACTGTTTTTT.

The chain joins TRBV6-6 to TRBJ2-7, with unresolved D. CDR1 and CDR2 (germline): MNHNY, SVGAGI (reference sequence). CDR3 length: 16 amino acids. Deletions cut 0 bases from V and 0 bases from J, with 12 bases between. The CDR3: CASSYSAGSSSYEQYF. The DNA of the CDR3 is TGTGCCAGCAGTTACTCAGCAGGTTCTTCCTCCTACGAGCAGTACTTC.

This clone was recorded only once. V and J are TRBV7-6 and TRBJ2-7, with TRBD1 identical over 10 bases. Unmatched junction bases numbered 5, after V lost 4 bases and J lost 5 bases. This CDR3 has 14 amino acids. Germline values: CDR1 SGHVS, CDR2 FNYEAQ. Here the CDR3 DNA reads TGTGCCAGCAGCTCGGGACAGGGGATCGACGAGCAGTACTTC. Translated, it gives CASSSGQGIDEQYF.

The V call is TRBV6-1, the J call TRBJ2-7; 13 bases line up with TRBD2. The V segment lost 3 bases and the J segment 5 bases; nucleotides outside the gene matches: 4. This CDR3 comprises 15 residues. The germline gives CDR1 MNHNS, CDR2 SASEGT. The CDR3 loop is CASSETSGGFHEQYF. CDR3 nucleotides: TGTGCCAGCAGTGAGACTAGCGGGGGGTTTCACGAGCAGTACTTC.

The CDR3 DNA is TGTGCCAGCACTACTATAATGAACACTGAAGCTTTCTTT. Translation: CASTTIMNTEAFF. The chain combines TRBV12-3 or TRBV12-4 with TRBJ1-1; no firm D call. This CDR3 is 13 amino acids long. V lost 7 bases, J lost 0 bases, and 9 bases lay in between.

The chain recombines TRBV21-1 with TRBJ1-2; the table's D call, TRBD1, has no DNA check behind it. TRBV21-1 is a recognized pseudogene. The CDR3 contains 13 residues. CDR3 coding DNA: TGTGCCAGCAGCAATTTTGGACAGGGTGGCTACACCTTC. Its translation: CASSNFGQGGYTF.

The rearrangement uses TRBV15 and TRBJ2-7; D is uncertain. The CDR3 runs 14 residues. The V and J ends lost 0 bases and 3 bases respectively, with 9 bases between them. Germline CDR1 and CDR2: LNHNV and YYDKDF (reference sequence). CDR3 residues: CATSRDLADYEQYF. The DNA of the CDR3 is TGTGCCACCAGCAGAGATTTGGCGGACTACGAGCAGTACTTC.

The table lists this clone with a count of one. V and J are TRBV24-1 and TRBJ1-2; 11 bases match TRBD1. In germline, CDR1 is KGHDR, CDR2 SFDVKD. With V trimmed by 4 bases and J by 7 bases, 4 bases remained unmatched. The CDR3 has 14 amino acids. CDR3 amino acids: CATSDGQGAGGYTF. The DNA of the CDR3 is TGTGCCACCAGTGACGGACAGGGGGCGGGTGGCTACACCTTC.

V usage is TRBV13 and J usage is TRBJ2-7; D may correspond to TRBD1 or TRBD2 (6 bases each). CDR1 PRHDT and CDR2 FYEKMQ come from the germline V gene (reference sequence). Between the trimmed V and J ends, which lost 5 bases and 12 bases, there was a span of 17 bases. CDR3 size: 12 residues. In DNA form, the CDR3 reads TGTGCCAGCAGCCATAGGGGGGAAAATGGGTACTTC. Its translation: CASSHRGENGYF.

This chain links TRBV19 with TRBJ2-5; 10 positions agree with TRBD1. Germline trimming cut 6 bases from V and 6 bases from J; bases unmatched to any gene: 7. The CDR3 length is 14 residues. CDR1 is LNHDA and CDR2 is SQIVND in the germline V gene (reference sequence). DNA of the CDR3: TGTGCCAGTAGAGATGGACAGGGGGGAAAGACCCAGTACTTC. Translating it yields CASRDGQGGKTQYF.

The chain combines TRBV4-1 with TRBJ2-7; D unclear. Germline loops: CDR1 MGHRA, CDR2 YSYEKL. This CDR3 spans 15 amino acids. V was clipped by 4 bases and J by 2 bases, with 15 bases between them. The CDR3 DNA reads as TGCGCCAGCAGCCCCAGCCCGTCCAAGACCTACGAGCAGTACTTC. Its protein is CASSPSPSKTYEQYF.

This rearrangement joins TRBV9 to TRBJ1-1, with 10 bases fitting TRBD1. In germline, CDR1 is SGDLS, CDR2 YYNGEE. The V gene end was trimmed by 3 bases and the J gene end by 5 bases; junction bases not matched to a gene: 4. The length of the CDR3 is 14 residues. The CDR3 DNA reads as TGTGCCAGCAGCGCGGGGACAGGGGTTACTGAAGCTTTCTTT. Translated: CASSAGTGVTEAFF. Drawing the rest from reference TRBV9 and TRBJ1-1, the complete variable domain is DSGVTQTPKHLITATGQRVTLRCSPRSGDLSVYWYQQSLDQGLQFLIQYYNGEERAKGNILERFSAQQFPDLHSELNLSSLELGDSALYFCASSAGTGVTEAFFGQGTRLTVV.

This rearrangement joins TRBV7-3 to TRBJ2-7; 7 bases align to TRBD2. Germline lookup yields CDR1 SGHTA and CDR2 FQGTGA. V gave up 2 bases and J gave up 4 bases; unmatched junction bases: 5. The CDR3 consists of 14 residues. DNA for the CDR3: TGTGCCAGCAGCTTATTAAGCGGGGCTTACGAGCAGTACTTC. Residues: CASSLLSGAYEQYF. Drawing the rest from reference TRBV7-3 and TRBJ2-7, the complete variable domain is GAGVSQTPSNKVTEKGKYVELRCDPISGHTALYWYRQSLGQGPEFLIYFQGTGAADDSGLPNDRFFAVRPEGSVSTLKIQRTERGDSAVYLCASSLLSGAYEQYFGPGTRLTVT.

This clone appeared a single time. This sequence joins TRBV4-1 and TRBJ1-2; D is perhaps TRBD1 (6 bases). The germline V gene encodes CDR1 MGHRA and CDR2 YSYEKL. The CDR3 spans 14 residues. V lost 2 bases and J 1 base, leaving 8 bases between the germline ends. CDR3 DNA sequence: TGCGCCAGCAGCCAAAAACAGGGTAACTATGGCTACACCTTC. It yields the protein CASSQKQGNYGYTF.

V and J are TRBV5-1 and TRBJ1-2; D not resolved. This CDR3 spans 14 amino acids. The V gene's germline CDR1 is SGHRS and CDR2 YFSETQ. V shed 4 bases and J shed 4 bases, with 14 bases lying between them. The chain's CDR3 is CASSPGTTIYGYTF. For the CDR3, the DNA is TGCGCCAGCAGCCCCGGCACCACAATCTATGGCTACACCTTC.

The V gene is TRBV7-9, the J gene TRBJ1-3; D is unclear. There are 15 residues in the CDR3. Germline values: CDR1 SEHNR, CDR2 FQNEAQ (reference sequence). V was clipped by 1 base and J by 0 bases, with 7 bases between them. The chain's CDR3 is CASSLVSSSGNTIYF. As DNA, the CDR3 is TGTGCCAGCAGCTTAGTTTCCAGCTCTGGAAACACCATATATTTT.

The chain couples TRBV10-3 to TRBJ2-5; D is perhaps TRBD1 or TRBD2 (5 bases each). The V end was cut by 6 bases, the J end by 4 bases, with 6 bases between. The CDR3 sequence is 11 residues long. In germline, CDR1 is ENHRY, CDR2 SYGVKD. The CDR3 reads CAIRGTETQYF. DNA for the CDR3: TGTGCCATCAGGGGGACAGAGACCCAGTACTTC.

The chain couples TRBV11-2 to TRBJ2-3; 9 nucleotides agree with TRBD2. The CDR3 contains 17 residues. With 5 bases clipped from V and 6 bases from J, the junction kept 15 bases outside the gene matches. Germline V gives CDR1 SGHAT, CDR2 FQNNGV. CDR3 in amino acids: CASSRLFSGGQSDTQYF. CDR3 DNA sequence: TGTGCCAGCAGCCGCCTCTTTAGCGGGGGACAGTCCGATACGCAGTATTTT.

The V and J genes are TRBV6-6 and TRBJ2-7; 7 nucleotides agree with TRBD2. With V trimmed by 5 bases and J by 0 bases, 4 bases remained unmatched. In germline, CDR1 is MNHNY, CDR2 SVGAGI (reference sequence). There are 14 residues in the CDR3. The CDR3, as DNA: TGTGCCAGCAGTCCCTCGGGGGGCTCCTACGAGCAGTACTTC. Protein sequence: CASSPSGGSYEQYF.